The 24 T cell receptor beta chains reported below all come from one sample, sequenced in a study of OX40 agonist ivuxolimab in advanced cancers. Repertoires were generated with immunoSEQ multiplex PCR, while TCRdb's copy carries only in-frame clones and drops some. The data hold some 46,000 clones, with around 89% observed a single time. This specimen was CD4+ or CD8+ T cells sorted from blood, taken in a trial of the OX40 agonist ivuxolimab. Receptors were obtained from an adult with an advanced solid tumor such as melanoma, head and neck, liver or kidney cancer.

The V call is TRBV4-3, the J call TRBJ2-3; 7 bases match TRBD2. The CDR3 spans 13 residues. The V gene's germline CDR1 is LGHNA and CDR2 YSLEER. Losses at the gene ends were 1 base for V and 8 bases for J; bases not matched to a gene: 3. Here the CDR3 reads CASSQAGGGTQYF. CDR3 in DNA: TGCGCCAGCAGCCAAGCGGGGGGTGGTACGCAGTATTTT.

The CDR3 loop is CASSLGTGRREQYF. CDR3 DNA: TGCGCCAGCAGCCTCGGGACAGGGAGGAGAGAGCAGTACTTC. The rearrangement uses TRBV4-1 and TRBJ2-7; 9 bases fit TRBD1. The length of the CDR3 is 14 residues. Germline loops: CDR1 MGHRA, CDR2 YSYEKL. J gave up 7 bases and V 4 bases, and 8 bases lay outside the gene matches.

V gene TRBV9 combines with J gene TRBJ2-2; 9 bases match TRBD2. Per germline, CDR1 SGDLS and CDR2 YYNGEE. The junction had 9 bases not matched to a gene; V was cut back by 4 bases and J by 5 bases. The CDR3 covers 16 residues. CDR3 protein: CASSPSTSGGTGELFF. The CDR3 nucleotides are TGTGCCAGCAGCCCTTCGACTAGCGGTGGAACCGGGGAGCTGTTTTTT.

On this clone: Germline is not matched at one junction end, which may reflect a read error. This chain links TRBV6-5 with TRBJ1-4; no definite D call. The CDR3 length is 14 residues. Germline V gene lookup returns CDR1 MNHEY and CDR2 SVGAGI. In nucleotides, the CDR3 is TGCGCCAGCAGGTATAGAGAGGGTGAAGAAAAACTGTTTTTT. This encodes CASRYREGEEKLFF.

V usage is TRBV6-5 and J usage is TRBJ2-2; D unresolved. In germline, CDR1 is MNHEY, CDR2 SVGAGI. Trimming shortened V by 4 bases and J by 0 bases, and 12 bases separated the two germline ends. This CDR3 region has 16 residues. The CDR3, as DNA: TGTGCCAGCAGTTTCCGCGAAAGTCCGAACACCGGGGAGCTGTTTTTT. This sequence encodes CASSFRESPNTGELFF.

The rearrangement uses TRBV4-3 and TRBJ2-7, with D tentatively TRBD1 (5 bases). The CDR3 has 14 amino acids. V was shortened by 4 bases and J by 0 bases, with 10 bases between the two germline ends. Germline assignment: CDR1 LGHNA and CDR2 YSLEER. The CDR3 DNA reads TGCGCCAGCAGCCCCTGGGGCGGCTCCTACGAGCAGTACTTC. It codes for CASSPWGGSYEQYF.

J is TRBJ2-5 and V is TRBV9; no reliable D call. Germline assignment: CDR1 SGDLS and CDR2 YYNGEE. V was trimmed by 3 bases and J by 0 bases, leaving 12 bases between them. This CDR3 region has 15 residues. The CDR3 nucleotides are TGTGCCAGCAGCGCCCCCGACTCGTACCAAGAGACCCAGTACTTC. Translating gives CASSAPDSYQETQYF.

The chain has TRBV5-5 and TRBJ2-7; D perhaps matches TRBD2 (5 bases). The V and J ends lost 0 bases and 0 bases respectively, with 10 bases between them. Germline CDR1 reads SGHKS; CDR2 reads YYEKEE (reference sequence). This CDR3 spans 15 amino acids. The CDR3 spells CASSLGTGFSYEQYF. The DNA for the CDR3 is TGTGCCAGCAGCTTGGGGACGGGGTTCTCCTACGAGCAGTACTTC.

The rearrangement uses TRBV27 and TRBJ2-7; TRBD1 matches at 7 bases. With 7 bases clipped from V and 5 bases from J, the junction kept 8 bases outside the gene matches. The CDR3 contains 13 residues. CDR1 and CDR2 (germline): MNHEY, SMNVEV (reference sequence). Here the CDR3 DNA reads TGTGCCAGCACCCCCGGACAGGCGCACGAGCAGTACTTC. It encodes CASTPGQAHEQYF.

A single count supports this clone. Here the CDR3 reads CASSHPLAGSSYNEQFF. In nucleotides, the CDR3 is TGCGCCAGCAGCCATCCCTTAGCGGGGAGCTCCTACAATGAGCAGTTCTTC. The chain employs TRBV4-3 and TRBJ2-1; 8 bases line up with TRBD2. Trimming cost V 3 bases and J 0 bases; bases outside gene matches: 7. The germline gives CDR1 LGHNA, CDR2 YSLEER. The CDR3 totals 17 residues.

V usage is TRBV7-8 and J usage is TRBJ1-5; D remains ambiguous. V was pared by 2 bases and J by 1 base, with 12 bases between. This CDR3 is built from 16 residues. Germline V CDR1 and CDR2: SGHVS, FQNEAQ. The CDR3 sequence: CASSLFRELSNQPQHF. CDR3 DNA sequence: TGTGCCAGCAGCTTATTTCGAGAGCTCAGCAATCAGCCCCAGCATTTT.

This chain links TRBV4-1 with TRBJ1-1; possibly TRBD1 for D (5 bases). The CDR3 totals 13 residues. The V gene lost 4 bases and the J gene lost 4 bases, with 10 bases spanning the gap. Germline loops: CDR1 MGHRA, CDR2 YSYEKL. CDR3 protein: CASSPEGRTEAFF. CDR3 sequence (DNA): TGCGCCAGCAGCCCGGAGGGGCGCACTGAAGCTTTCTTT.

The chain uses TRBV27 and TRBJ2-3; possibly TRBD2 for D (6 bases). CDR1 is MNHEY and CDR2 is SMNVEV in the germline V gene (reference sequence). Trimming shortened V by 5 bases and J by 2 bases, and 17 bases separated the two germline ends. The length of the CDR3 is 16 residues. The CDR3 loop reads CASSTLRRGATDTQYF. The CDR3 nucleotides are TGTGCCAGCAGTACCCTCCGGCGGGGAGCCACAGATACGCAGTATTTT.

This clone was recorded only once. The V call is TRBV11-3, the J call TRBJ2-7; either TRBD1 or TRBD2 may fit D (5 bases each). Germline V lookup: CDR1 SGHNT, CDR2 YENEEA. V was pared by 5 bases and J by 7 bases, with 21 bases between. The length of the CDR3 is 15 residues. CDR3 residues: CASSPLGTSQVEQYF. The DNA for the CDR3 is TGTGCCAGCAGCCCCCTCGGGACGTCCCAGGTAGAGCAGTACTTC.

The chain employs TRBV6-1 and TRBJ1-5, with 9 bases fitting TRBD1. Germline V lookup: CDR1 MNHNS, CDR2 SASEGT. This CDR3 contains 15 residues. Unmatched junction bases numbered 2, after V lost 2 bases and J lost 3 bases. Here the CDR3 reads CASSEWDRDNQPQHF. DNA for the CDR3: TGTGCCAGCAGTGAATGGGACAGGGACAATCAGCCCCAGCATTTT.

In this sample, this clone turned up once. This chain links TRBV5-1 with TRBJ1-2; 10 nucleotides align to TRBD1. This CDR3 region has 15 residues. After removal of 4 bases from V and 4 bases from J, the junction contained 7 bases not matched to a gene. The germline V gene encodes CDR1 SGHRS and CDR2 YFSETQ. The DNA for the CDR3 is TGCGCCAGCAGCCCCCGACAGGGGGCCTCCTATGGCTACACCTTC. Translated, it gives CASSPRQGASYGYTF.

The gene calls are TRBV29-1 and TRBJ2-7; perhaps TRBD1 as D (6 bases). Germline CDR1 and CDR2: SQVTM and ANQGSEA. The length of the CDR3 is 11 residues. Trimming took off 7 bases at V and 0 bases at J, with 7 bases between the two ends. The CDR3 coding sequence is TGCAGCGGGACAGACTCCTACGAGCAGTACTTC. Its protein is CSGTDSYEQYF.

The rearrangement links TRBV7-8 to TRBJ1-1, with 9 bases lining up with TRBD1. The length of the CDR3 is 14 residues. After removal of 5 bases from V and 5 bases from J, the junction contained 6 bases not matched to a gene. Germline V gives CDR1 SGHVS, CDR2 FQNEAQ. The CDR3 region has the DNA TGTGCCAGCAGCAGAGGGACAGGGATTACTGAAGCTTTCTTT. It yields the protein CASSRGTGITEAFF.

V is TRBV9 and J is TRBJ2-2, with D perhaps TRBD2 (5 bases). The CDR3 has 14 amino acids. Trimming stripped 4 bases from V and 5 bases from J, with 12 bases between. Germline assignment: CDR1 SGDLS and CDR2 YYNGEE. This CDR3 is CASSLDPGTGELFF. Written as DNA, the CDR3 is TGTGCCAGCAGCCTGGACCCGGGAACCGGGGAGCTGTTTTTT. The complete variable domain, with remaining parts taken from reference TRBV9 and TRBJ2-2, reads DSGVTQTPKHLITATGQRVTLRCSPRSGDLSVYWYQQSLDQGLQFLIQYYNGEERAKGNILERFSAQQFPDLHSELNLSSLELGDSALYFCASSLDPGTGELFFGEGSRLTVL.

The genes are TRBV6-5 and TRBJ2-7; weak D call: TRBD1 (6 bases). Germline V gene sequence: CDR1 MNHEY, CDR2 SVGAGI. Deletions cut 4 bases from V and 4 bases from J, with 11 bases between. The CDR3 sequence is 13 residues long. The CDR3 sequence: CASSWGHRYEQYF. In DNA, the CDR3 is TGTGCCAGCAGTTGGGGACACCGGTACGAGCAGTACTTC.

V and J are TRBV4-3 and TRBJ2-3; tentatively, D is TRBD2 (5 bases). Germline V gives CDR1 LGHNA, CDR2 YSLEER. V was cut by 1 base and J by 6 bases, with 14 bases left in between. This CDR3 is built from 15 residues. The CDR3 loop is CASSQVTGVQDTQYF. The CDR3 DNA sequence: TGCGCCAGCAGCCAAGTTACCGGGGTGCAGGATACGCAGTATTTT.

This chain uses TRBV7-2 with TRBJ2-1; D unclear. The germline gives CDR1 SGHTA, CDR2 FQGNSA. The length of the CDR3 is 16 residues. With 1 base removed from V and 5 bases from J, the gap between germline ends came to 15 bases. In DNA form, the CDR3 reads TGTGCCAGCAGCTTAGATAGTAGACGAGCCCACAATGAGCAGTTCTTC. It translates to CASSLDSRRAHNEQFF. The whole variable domain, remainder taken from reference TRBV7-2 and TRBJ2-1, is GAGVSQSPSNKVTEKGKDVELRCDPISGHTALYWYRQSLGQGLEFLIYFQGNSAPDKSGLPSDRFSAERTGGSVSTLTIQRTQQEDSAVYLCASSLDSRRAHNEQFFGPGTRLTVL.

The chain links TRBV29-1 to TRBJ1-4; 9 positions agree with TRBD1. Germline assignment: CDR1 SQVTM and CDR2 ANQGSEA. The junction had 9 bases not matched to a gene; V was cut back by 6 bases and J by 7 bases. This CDR3 has 14 residues. CDR3 in amino acids: CSVSITTGGEKLFF. As DNA, the CDR3 is TGCAGCGTCTCCATCACGACAGGGGGTGAAAAACTGTTTTTT.

This rearrangement joins TRBV6-5 to TRBJ1-1; D is undetermined. CDR1 and CDR2 (germline): MNHEY, SVGAGI. The CDR3 sequence is 11 residues long. Trimming left V 2 bases short and J 6 bases short, with 4 bases between. CDR3 DNA sequence: TGTGCCAGCAGTTACGGGGCTGAAGCTTTCTTT. Translation: CASSYGAEAFF.